Listed here are 26 T cell receptor beta chains from one sample, sequenced in a study of T cells after yellow fever vaccination. TCRdb fed the 5' RACE reads into MiXCR, producing one record per CDR3 protein. The data hold tens of thousands of distinct CDR3 sequences, with around 5.2% observed a single time. Source: PBMCs, either bulk or a sorted T-cell subset (CD4+, CD8+, memory, or dextramer-sorted; not recorded which), taken about 41 days after the first yellow fever vaccination. The receptors stem from a man in his late teens or twenties who received the YFV17D yellow fever vaccine.

Only a few counts were recorded for this clonotype. The chain combines TRBV19 with TRBJ1-5; unclear D gene. Trimming took 4 bases from V and 3 from J, leaving 16 bases between them. Looked up from germline, CDR1 is LNHDA and CDR2 is SQIVND (reference sequence). The CDR3 totals 16 residues. The CDR3 coding sequence is TGTGCCAGTAGTACTTCATTCACGAGACCCAATCAGCCCCAGCATTTT. Its translation: CASSTSFTRPNQPQHF.

Sample share makes this clonotype medium-sized. The chain carries TRBV4-1 and TRBJ1-6; D may be TRBD1 (6 bases). Trimming stripped 0 bases from V and 5 bases from J, with 11 bases between. The CDR3 extends over 16 amino acids. Germline V gives CDR1 MGHRA, CDR2 YSYEKL. In nucleotides, the CDR3 is TGCGCCAGCAGCCAAGATCGGGGGGCTCATAATTCACCCCTCCACTTT. The encoded protein is CASSQDRGAHNSPLHF.

This clonotype came up many times. V gene TRBV24-1 combines with J gene TRBJ1-1, with D possibly TRBD1 on 5 matching bases. V shed 1 base and J shed 4 bases, with 6 bases lying between them. The CDR3 consists of 13 residues. Germline assignment: CDR1 KGHDR and CDR2 SFDVKD. This CDR3 is CATSDFTGTEAFF. DNA of the CDR3: TGTGCCACCAGTGATTTCACAGGCACTGAAGCTTTCTTT.

By sample share, this clonotype is medium-sized (0.01 to 0.1%). This chain joins TRBV12-3 or TRBV12-4 and TRBJ2-5, with TRBD2 matching 9 bases. The junction had 7 bases not matched to a gene; V was cut back by 6 bases and J by 2 bases. This CDR3 spans 15 amino acids. CDR3 sequence reads: CASRSPGLAQETQYF. CDR3 DNA: TGTGCCAGCAGATCCCCGGGACTAGCTCAAGAGACCCAGTACTTC.

Ten or more counts support this clonotype. This chain connects TRBV27 to TRBJ2-1; D not certain. Germline loops: CDR1 MNHEY, CDR2 SMNVEV (reference sequence). The CDR3 covers 15 residues. Trimming removed 6 bases from V and 6 bases from J, with 18 bases in between. CDR3 protein: CASSTRFLWGNEQFF. For the CDR3, the DNA is TGTGCCAGCAGCACCCGATTCCTCTGGGGCAATGAGCAGTTCTTC.

This clonotype was counted many times. The chain links TRBV12-3 or TRBV12-4 to TRBJ2-5, with D possibly TRBD2 on 5 matching bases. The CDR3 is made up of 16 amino acids. V was shortened by 6 bases and J by 3 bases, with 20 bases between the two germline ends. CDR3 amino acids: CASSELQTKGKETQYF. CDR3 nucleotides: TGTGCCAGCAGCGAGCTACAGACTAAGGGAAAAGAGACCCAGTACTTC.

This clonotype was seen many times. This rearrangement joins TRBV11-3 to TRBJ2-5, with TRBD1 matching 11 bases. The CDR3 loop spans 18 amino acids. J gave up 1 base and V 3 bases, and 10 bases lay outside the gene matches. The germline V gene has CDR1 SGHNT and CDR2 YENEEA. CDR3 DNA: TGTGCCAGCAGCTTCGGGACAGGGGGTTCGGGATTCCAAGAGACCCAGTACTTC. Translated, it gives CASSFGTGGSGFQETQYF.

As DNA, the CDR3 is TGTGCCAGCAGCTTCCAGGGGAGCGAGACCCAGTACTTC. Translated: CASSFQGSETQYF. This chain connects TRBV7-7 to TRBJ2-5; D possibly corresponds to TRBD1 (6 bases). This CDR3 has 13 residues. With 3 bases removed from V and 5 bases from J, the gap between germline ends came to 10 bases. Germline V lookup: CDR1 SSHAT, CDR2 FNYEAQ (reference sequence).

This clonotype was detected ten times or more. CDR3 sequence (DNA): TGCGCCAGCAGCCGCTCTCTAAGCGGGGCAGGGACCGGGGAGCTGTTTTTT. It yields the protein CASSRSLSGAGTGELFF. The chain couples TRBV5-1 to TRBJ2-2; 7 bases align to TRBD2. The CDR3 covers 17 residues. Germline V gene sequence: CDR1 SGHRS, CDR2 YFSETQ. V lost 4 bases, J lost 5 bases, and 14 bases stayed unmatched.

This clonotype was found many times. The genes are TRBV7-2 and TRBJ1-5; the D gene is possibly TRBD1 (5 bases). This CDR3 is built from 13 residues. Germline V CDR1 and CDR2: SGHTA, FQGNSA. V was trimmed by 5 bases and J by 4 bases, leaving 9 bases between them. The CDR3 DNA reads as TGTGCCAGCAGCAAGGGGATTAATCAGCCCCAGCATTTT. Its protein is CASSKGINQPQHF.

Regarding this clonotype: A much larger clone lies one base from this, so it may be a read error. The chain has TRBV10-3 and TRBJ1-1, with 7 bases lining up with TRBD1. Germline CDR1 and CDR2: ENHRY and SYGVKD. The CDR3 consists of 15 residues. Here the CDR3 DNA reads TGTGTCATCAGTCGCTCCCAGGGGGAATATACTGAAGCTTTCTTT. Encoded protein: CVISRSQGEYTEAFF.

This clonotype was recorded at least ten times. The chain carries TRBV12-3 or TRBV12-4 and TRBJ2-5, with D perhaps TRBD1 or TRBD2 (6 bases each). The CDR3 consists of 16 residues. V was cut by 5 bases and J by 5 bases, with 21 bases left in between. The CDR3 nucleotides are TGTGCCAGCAGTCCCTTCGGCGGGGCCCAGGGGGAGACCCAGTACTTC. Protein: CASSPFGGAQGETQYF.

This clonotype was found many times. The chain combines TRBV19 with TRBJ1-2; 7 bases agree with TRBD1. The length of the CDR3 is 15 residues. V lost 2 bases, J lost 3 bases, and 6 bases stayed unmatched. Germline V gene data show CDR1 as LNHDA and CDR2 as SQIVND (reference sequence). The CDR3, as DNA: TGTGCCAGTAGTATATCATCTCAGGGGGACTATGGCTACACCTTC. Its protein is CASSISSQGDYGYTF.

This clonotype came up many times. The chain links TRBV24-1 to TRBJ1-5; no reliable D call. Trimming took 3 bases from V and 5 from J, leaving 4 bases between them. The germline gives CDR1 KGHDR, CDR2 SFDVKD. This CDR3 is built from 12 residues. Written as DNA, the CDR3 is TGTGCCACCAGTGATCCGCATCAGCCCCAGCATTTT. It encodes CATSDPHQPQHF.

In this sample, this clonotype turned up many times. The J gene is TRBJ2-2, the V gene TRBV11-3, with no clear D. This CDR3 contains 15 residues. The V end was cut by 0 bases, the J end by 7 bases, with 12 bases between. CDR1 is SGHNT and CDR2 is YENEEA in the germline V gene. The CDR3 region is CASSLDSFDNGELFF. The CDR3, as DNA: TGTGCCAGCAGCTTAGATAGTTTCGATAACGGGGAGCTGTTTTTT.

The sample holds many counts of this clonotype. The CDR3 region is CATSDSGTYDTDTQYF. The CDR3 nucleotides read TGTGCCACCAGTGATTCCGGGACTTACGACACAGATACGCAGTATTTT. The V call is TRBV24-1, the J call TRBJ2-3, with TRBD2 as a possible D gene (6 bases). Trimming cost V 2 bases and J 2 bases, with 13 bases left between them. CDR1 and CDR2 (germline): KGHDR, SFDVKD. The CDR3 spans 16 residues.

This clonotype occurred many times. The chain combines TRBV7-2 with TRBJ1-1; possibly TRBD1 for D (6 bases). Germline assignment: CDR1 SGHTA and CDR2 FQGNSA. CDR3 size: 13 residues. V lost 7 bases to trimming and J lost 3 bases, with 12 bases between them. The CDR3 protein is CASNNRVDTEAFF. The CDR3 DNA is TGTGCCAGCAACAACAGGGTAGACACTGAAGCTTTCTTT.

This clonotype has at least ten counts. The genes are TRBV9 and TRBJ2-3, with 9 bases that match TRBD2. CDR1 is SGDLS, CDR2 YYNGEE, per germline. With 0 bases clipped from V and 3 bases from J, the junction kept 8 bases outside the gene matches. CDR3 length: 17 amino acids. In nucleotides, the CDR3 is TGTGCCAGCAGCGTAGCGACTAGCGGAAGGGGTACAGATACGCAGTATTTT. Amino acids: CASSVATSGRGTDTQYF. Full variable domain (outside the CDR3, taken from reference TRBV9 and TRBJ2-3): DSGVTQTPKHLITATGQRVTLRCSPRSGDLSVYWYQQSLDQGLQFLIQYYNGEERAKGNILERFSAQQFPDLHSELNLSSLELGDSALYFCASSVATSGRGTDTQYFGPGTRLTVL.

This clonotype came up many times. The chain recombines TRBV7-9 with TRBJ1-2; 9 positions agree with TRBD1. Germline V gives CDR1 SEHNR, CDR2 FQNEAQ (reference sequence). The J segment lost 4 bases and the V segment lost 6 bases, leaving 9 bases of the junction unmatched. This CDR3 comprises 15 residues. The CDR3 nucleotides read TGTGCCAGCAGTTTACAGGGGGCGCGAGGCTATGGCTACACCTTC. As protein: CASSLQGARGYGYTF.

The table lists this clonotype with many counts. V is TRBV5-1 and J is TRBJ2-7, with D uncertain. CDR3 length: 15 amino acids. Germline CDR1 is SGHRS and CDR2 is YFSETQ. V lost 4 bases and J 1 base, leaving 15 bases between the germline ends. The CDR3: CASSPYDVSSYEQYF. The CDR3 nucleotides are TGCGCCAGCAGCCCCTATGACGTTTCTTCCTACGAGCAGTACTTC. Filled out from reference TRBV5-1 and TRBJ2-7, the complete variable domain reads KAGVTQTPRYLIKTRGQQVTLSCSPISGHRSVSWYQQTPGQGLQFLFEYFSETQRNKGNFPGRFSGRQFSNSRSEMNVSTLELGDSALYLCASSPYDVSSYEQYFGPGTRLTVT.

This clonotype was recorded many times. The V call is TRBV5-1, the J call TRBJ1-6; the D is unclear. The germline V and J ends were trimmed by 1 base and 5 bases, with 10 bases remaining between them. The CDR3 contains 15 residues. Germline loops: CDR1 SGHRS, CDR2 YFSETQ. The CDR3 DNA reads as TGCGCCAGCAGCTTGCGGTCAGGCGATAATTCACCCCTCCACTTT. Its protein is CASSLRSGDNSPLHF.

This clonotype was counted ten times or more. The V and J genes are TRBV12-3 or TRBV12-4 and TRBJ1-1; 7 bases align to TRBD1. The CDR3 sequence is 16 residues long. J was trimmed by 5 bases and V by 4 bases; bases with no gene match: 13. The CDR3 loop reads CASSSGTDIKGTEAFF. CDR3 nucleotide sequence: TGTGCCAGCAGTTCCGGGACAGACATTAAGGGGACTGAAGCTTTCTTT.

This clonotype was detected ten times or more. The V gene is TRBV20-1, the J gene TRBJ2-3, with TRBD2 matching 10 bases. CDR1 DFQATT and CDR2 SNEGSKA come from the germline V gene (reference sequence). This CDR3 is 16 amino acids long. Trimming at V came to 6 bases and at J to 4 bases, leaving 13 bases not matched to a gene. The CDR3 bases are TGCAGTGCCCACCCTTACTTAGCGGGGGGACCAGATACGCAGTATTTT. Its translation is CSAHPYLAGGPDTQYF.

In this sample, this clonotype turned up many times. The V call is TRBV14, the J call TRBJ2-2; 9 bases match TRBD2. The junction had 12 bases not matched to a gene; V was cut back by 2 bases and J by 5 bases. The CDR3 length is 18 residues. CDR1 SGHDN and CDR2 FVKESK come from the germline V gene. This CDR3 reads CASSQTRGGLSRTGELFF. For the CDR3, the DNA is TGTGCCAGCAGCCAAACGCGGGGGGGCCTGAGTAGGACCGGGGAGCTGTTTTTT.

This clonotype was observed many times. CDR3 sequence (DNA): TGTGCCAGCAGCCCTTCCCGGGACAGGGTCAACGAGCAGTACGTC. This codes for CASSPSRDRVNEQYV. This rearrangement joins TRBV28 to TRBJ2-7; 9 nucleotides line up with TRBD1. CDR3 length equals 15 residues. Germline CDR1 reads MDHEN; CDR2 reads SYDVKM. V was pared by 6 bases and J by 5 bases, with 11 bases of the junction left unmatched.

This clonotype was observed at least ten times. The CDR3 DNA is TGTGCCAGCAGCCCCTATAGCACAGATACGCAGTATTTT. Amino acids: CASSPYSTDTQYF. The rearrangement joins TRBV7-2 to TRBJ2-3; D gene uncertain. The CDR3 sequence is 13 residues long. Germline V CDR1 and CDR2: SGHTA, FQGNSA. V was clipped by 5 bases and J by 0 bases, with 6 bases between them.